The rows below give T cell receptor beta chains drawn from one sample of a study of blood T cell repertoires in COVID-19. Measured with immunoSEQ multiplex PCR; TCRdb has only the in-frame clones, and not every one. The table lists around 53,000 clones, around nine tenths of them singletons. The specimen sequenced was peripheral blood. The receptor source for this set is a human donor in a cohort sampled during active COVID-19. CDR3s include the opening cysteine and the closing phenylalanine or tryptophan. Each record gives: D gene, clone size, V gene, J gene, CDR3 protein, CDR3 DNA. A D gene is named only where the DNA matches it firmly. A row's size may be missing; if present it is once, few, many or a size class.

>TRBD1|-|TRBV6-4|TRBJ1-4
CARLKQGRAKLFF
TGTGCCCGCCTCAAACAGGGGAGAGCAAAACTGTTTTTT
>TRBD2|-|TRBV29-1|TRBJ2-2
CSAGLVGTGELFF
TGCAGCGCCGGACTAGTTGGCACCGGGGAGCTGTTTTTT
>TRBD1|-|TRBV7-9|TRBJ1-1
CASSSPGTVNTEAFF
TGTGCCAGCAGCTCGCCCGGGACAGTGAACACTGAAGCTTTCTTT
>-|-|TRBV12-3/TRBV12-4|TRBJ1-1
CASSPRLNTEAFF
TGTGCCAGCAGTCCCAGACTTAACACTGAAGCTTTCTTT
>TRBD2|-|TRBV6-6|TRBJ2-1
CASSYDRAGARDEQFF
TGTGCCAGCAGTTACGATCGAGCGGGGGCCAGGGATGAGCAGTTCTTC
>-|-|TRBV4-3|TRBJ2-1
CASSQDTVRYEQFF
TGCGCCAGCAGCCAGGACACCGTCCGGTATGAGCAGTTCTTC
>-|-|TRBV5-6|TRBJ1-6
CASSLVGQASSYNSPLHF
TGTGCCAGCAGCTTGGTTGGCCAGGCGAGCTCCTATAATTCACCCCTCCACTTT
>TRBD1|-|TRBV18|TRBJ2-1
CASSLQGDSTNEQFF
TGTGCCAGCTCATTACAGGGGGACTCCACAAATGAGCAGTTCTTC
>-|-|TRBV29-1|TRBJ2-1
CSVGGGVRNEQFF
TGCAGCGTTGGCGGAGGGGTCCGCAATGAGCAGTTCTTC
>-|-|TRBV6-4|TRBJ2-3
CASSDSPGGTDTQYF
TGTGCCAGCAGTGACTCGCCGGGGGGCACAGATACGCAGTATTTT
>TRBD2|-|TRBV5-1|TRBJ2-5
CASSLVFEGTTQETQYF
TGCGCCAGCAGCTTGGTGTTTGAAGGGACTACCCAAGAGACCCAGTACTTC
>-|-|TRBV7-2|TRBJ1-1
CASSLAFSRVTEAFF
TGTGCCAGCAGCTTAGCGTTCAGCAGGGTCACTGAAGCTTTCTTT
>-|-|TRBV19|TRBJ1-1
CASSIRGSTEAFF
TGTGCCAGTAGTATAAGGGGTTCCACTGAAGCTTTCTTT
>-|few|TRBV11-2|TRBJ2-4
CASSLYGDIQYF
TGTGCCAGCAGCTTATACGGGGACATTCAGTACTTC